The 5 T cell receptor beta chains given below trace back to one sample, sequenced in a study of PD-1 blockade in classical Hodgkin lymphoma. Assay: immunoSEQ multiplex PCR; the TCRdb copy retains only in-frame clones and omits some. This sample has approximately 17,000 clones, with about 65% found just once. Stated time point: cycle 4 day 1 (C4D1), after 6 weeks of nivolumab. Each of the patients experienced relapse following autologous stem cell transplantation, and their brentuximab vedotin exposure differed. The sample here was peripheral blood mononuclear cells (PBMCs), taken before the fourth cycle of nivolumab. The receptors were sampled from a human donor with classical Hodgkin lymphoma.

This chain links TRBV11-2 with TRBJ2-3, with 10 bases matching TRBD2. The CDR3 runs to 13 residues. Germline CDR1 and CDR2: SGHAT and FQNNGV. V was clipped by 3 bases and J by 6 bases; unmatched bases: 0. This chain's CDR3 is CASSLTSGDTQYF. The DNA for the CDR3 is TGTGCCAGCAGCTTGACTAGCGGGGATACGCAGTATTTT.

This clone was detected a few times. The chain employs TRBV6-1 and TRBJ2-3; possibly TRBD2 for D (6 bases). V was shortened by 4 bases and J by 5 bases, with 10 bases between the two germline ends. Per germline, CDR1 MNHNS and CDR2 SASEGT. The length of the CDR3 is 13 residues. For the CDR3, the DNA is TGTGCCAGCAGTGCGGACTACCGAGATACGCAGTATTTT. Its protein product is CASSADYRDTQYF.

In its sample, this clone ranks as medium-sized (0.01 to 0.1%). This chain links TRBV4-1 with TRBJ2-7, with no clear D. Trimming cost V 2 bases and J 5 bases, with 10 bases left between them. Germline V CDR1 and CDR2: MGHRA, YSYEKL. The CDR3 runs to 13 residues. The CDR3 DNA is TGCGCCAGCAGCCAACCTCCCCTAAACGAGCAGTACTTC. This encodes CASSQPPLNEQYF.

This chain links TRBV7-2 with TRBJ2-5; D remains unclear. Trimming stripped 6 bases from V and 1 base from J, with 9 bases between. The CDR3 spans 13 residues. Germline V gene data show CDR1 as SGHTA and CDR2 as FQGNSA. CDR3 sequence: CASRVDGQETQYF. CDR3 nucleotide sequence: TGTGCCAGCAGGGTAGACGGCCAAGAGACCCAGTACTTC.

This clone occurred once. Other DNA sequences in this sample translate to the same CDR3. The chain carries TRBV29-1 and TRBJ1-4, with D possibly matching TRBD1 (5 bases). CDR3 length equals 14 residues. Germline V gives CDR1 SQVTM, CDR2 ANQGSEA. V was trimmed by 6 bases and J by 8 bases, leaving 19 bases between them. The CDR3 region is CSVGGGGSGEKLFF. CDR3 nucleotide sequence: TGCAGCGTGGGGGGGGGTGGGAGTGGGGAAAAACTGTTTTTT.